The sequence of this TCR beta chain was determined in a study of blood T cells in healthy people across ages. Whole-study results and caveats: Higher diversity and more naive CD4+ cells were features of long-lived donors, compared to aged donors.

The CDR3 loop spans 14 amino acids. Germline V gene sequence: CDR1 LGHNA, CDR2 YNFKEQ. V trimming: 4 bases; J trimming: 7 bases; junction bases outside the gene matches: 7. A J-beta primer mix and a sample-barcoded 5' primer were used in a second PCR of roughly 6 to 11 cycles. TCRdb redid the calling of the 5' RACE reads with MiXCR, one entry per CDR3 protein. The sample has approximately 800,000 distinct CDR3 sequences, roughly 60% seen once; the top ten hold roughly 20%. This clonotype showed up just a few times. Its antigen is undetermined. The sequencing input was blood. The sequence derives from a man under 40 in good health. The chain has TRBV4-2 and TRBJ2-1; 7 bases fit TRBD2. The CDR3 loop reads CASSPRGEGNEQFF. CDR3 bases: TGTGCCAGCAGCCCTCGGGGGGAGGGGAATGAGCAGTTCTTC.